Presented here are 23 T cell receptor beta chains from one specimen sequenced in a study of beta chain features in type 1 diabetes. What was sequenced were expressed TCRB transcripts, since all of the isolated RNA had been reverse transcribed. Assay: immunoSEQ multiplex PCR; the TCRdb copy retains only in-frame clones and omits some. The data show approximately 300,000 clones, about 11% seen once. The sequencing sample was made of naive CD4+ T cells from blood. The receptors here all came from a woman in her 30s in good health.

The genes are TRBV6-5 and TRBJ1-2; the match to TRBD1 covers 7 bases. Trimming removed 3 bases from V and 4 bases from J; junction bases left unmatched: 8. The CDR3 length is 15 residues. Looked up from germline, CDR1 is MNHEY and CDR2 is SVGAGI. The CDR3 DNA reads TGTGCCAGCAGTTATAGCATCAGGGGGGTCTATGGCTACACCTTC. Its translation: CASSYSIRGVYGYTF.

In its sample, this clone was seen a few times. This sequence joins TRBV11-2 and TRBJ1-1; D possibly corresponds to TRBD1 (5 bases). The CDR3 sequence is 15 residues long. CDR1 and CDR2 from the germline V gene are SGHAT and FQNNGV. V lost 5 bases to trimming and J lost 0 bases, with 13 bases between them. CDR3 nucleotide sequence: TGTGCCAGCAGCATGTCGACAGCTATGAACACTGAAGCTTTCTTT. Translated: CASSMSTAMNTEAFF. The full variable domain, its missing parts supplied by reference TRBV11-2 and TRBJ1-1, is EAGVAQSPRYKIIEKRQSVAFWCNPISGHATLYWYQQILGQGPKLLIQFQNNGVVDDSQLPKDRFSAERLKGVDSTLKIQPAKLEDSAVYLCASSMSTAMNTEAFFGQGTRLTVV.

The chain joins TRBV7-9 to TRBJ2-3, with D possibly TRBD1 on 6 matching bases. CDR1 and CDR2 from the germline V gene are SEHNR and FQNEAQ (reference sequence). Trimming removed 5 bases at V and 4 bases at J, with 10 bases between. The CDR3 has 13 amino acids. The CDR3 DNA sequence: TGTGCCAGCAGCCTTCCAGGGGCAGATACGCAGTATTTT. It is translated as CASSLPGADTQYF.

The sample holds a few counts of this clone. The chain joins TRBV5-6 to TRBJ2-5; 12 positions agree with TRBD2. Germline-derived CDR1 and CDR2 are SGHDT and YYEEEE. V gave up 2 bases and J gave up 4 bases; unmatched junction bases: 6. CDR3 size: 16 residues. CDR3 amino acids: CASSFLAGGPGETQYF. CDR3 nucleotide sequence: TGTGCCAGCAGCTTCCTAGCGGGAGGGCCGGGAGAGACCCAGTACTTC.

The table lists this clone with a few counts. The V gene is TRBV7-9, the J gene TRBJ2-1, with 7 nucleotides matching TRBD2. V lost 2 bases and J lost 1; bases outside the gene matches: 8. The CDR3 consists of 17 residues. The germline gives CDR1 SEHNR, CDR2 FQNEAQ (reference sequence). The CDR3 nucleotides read TGTGCCAGCAGCTTATCGTGGGAGGGCCGTTCCTACAATGAGCAGTTCTTC. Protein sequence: CASSLSWEGRSYNEQFF. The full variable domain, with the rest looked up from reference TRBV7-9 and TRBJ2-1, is DTGVSQNPRHKITKRGQNVTFRCDPISEHNRLYWYRQTLGQGPEFLTYFQNEAQLEKSRLLSDRFSAERPKGSFSTLEIQRTEQGDSAMYLCASSLSWEGRSYNEQFFGPGTRLTVL.

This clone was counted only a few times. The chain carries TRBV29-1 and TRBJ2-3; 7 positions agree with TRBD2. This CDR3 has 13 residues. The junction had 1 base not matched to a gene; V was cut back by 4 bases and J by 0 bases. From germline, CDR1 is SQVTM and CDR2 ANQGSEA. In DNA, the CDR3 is TGCAGCGTTGGGCGGGGGAGCACAGATACGCAGTATTTT. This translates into CSVGRGSTDTQYF.

CDR3 region: CASRNRVSNQPQHF. As DNA, the CDR3 is TGTGCCAGCAGGAACAGGGTCTCGAATCAGCCCCAGCATTTT. The chain is built from TRBV2 and TRBJ1-5; perhaps TRBD1 as D (6 bases). Trimming removed 6 bases at V and 4 bases at J, with 13 bases between. This CDR3 spans 14 amino acids. CDR1 and CDR2 (germline): SNHLY, FYNNEI.

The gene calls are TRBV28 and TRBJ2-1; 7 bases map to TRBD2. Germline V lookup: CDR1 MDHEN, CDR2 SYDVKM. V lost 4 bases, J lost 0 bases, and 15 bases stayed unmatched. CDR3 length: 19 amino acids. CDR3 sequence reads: CASSSPGLVSHSSYNEQFF. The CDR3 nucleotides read TGTGCCAGCAGTTCTCCCGGACTAGTTAGTCATAGCTCCTACAATGAGCAGTTCTTC.

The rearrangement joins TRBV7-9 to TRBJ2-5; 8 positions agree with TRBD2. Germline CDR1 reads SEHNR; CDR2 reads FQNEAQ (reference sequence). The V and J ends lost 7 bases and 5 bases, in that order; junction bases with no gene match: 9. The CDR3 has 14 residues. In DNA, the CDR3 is TGTGCCAGCACAAGAGCGGGGGTTCGGGAGACCCAGTACTTC. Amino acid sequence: CASTRAGVRETQYF.

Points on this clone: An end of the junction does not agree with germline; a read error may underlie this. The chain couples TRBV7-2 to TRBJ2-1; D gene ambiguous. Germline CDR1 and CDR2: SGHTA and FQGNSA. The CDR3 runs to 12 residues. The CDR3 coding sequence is TGTGCCAGCAGCTTAGACTACTATGAGCAGTTCTTC. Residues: CASSLDYYEQFF.

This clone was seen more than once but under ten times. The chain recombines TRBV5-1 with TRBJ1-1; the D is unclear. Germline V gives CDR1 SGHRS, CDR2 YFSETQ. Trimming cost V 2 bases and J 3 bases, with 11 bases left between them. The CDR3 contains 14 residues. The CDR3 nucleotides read TGCGCCAGCAGCTTCGCCTCACCAGACACTGAAGCTTTCTTT. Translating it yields CASSFASPDTEAFF.

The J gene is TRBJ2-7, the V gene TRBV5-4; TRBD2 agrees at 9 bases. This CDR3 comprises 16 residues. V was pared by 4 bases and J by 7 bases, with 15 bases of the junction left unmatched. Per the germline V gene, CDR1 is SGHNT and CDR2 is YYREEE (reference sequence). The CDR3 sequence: CASSPSSLAGRREQYF. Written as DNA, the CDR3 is TGTGCCAGCAGCCCCTCTAGTCTAGCGGGGAGACGTGAGCAGTACTTC.

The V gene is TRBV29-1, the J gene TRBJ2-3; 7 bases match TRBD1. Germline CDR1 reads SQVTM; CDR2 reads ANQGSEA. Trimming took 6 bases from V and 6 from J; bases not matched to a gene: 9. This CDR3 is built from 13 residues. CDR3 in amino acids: CSVIRDSYDTQYF. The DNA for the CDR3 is TGCAGCGTGATCCGGGACAGTTATGATACGCAGTATTTT.

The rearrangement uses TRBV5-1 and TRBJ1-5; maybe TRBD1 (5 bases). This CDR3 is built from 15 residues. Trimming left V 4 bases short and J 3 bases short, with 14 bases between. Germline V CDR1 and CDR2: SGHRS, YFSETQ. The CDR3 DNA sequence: TGCGCCAGCAGCACCACGGGGGGGATCAATCAGCCCCAGCATTTT. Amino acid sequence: CASSTTGGINQPQHF.

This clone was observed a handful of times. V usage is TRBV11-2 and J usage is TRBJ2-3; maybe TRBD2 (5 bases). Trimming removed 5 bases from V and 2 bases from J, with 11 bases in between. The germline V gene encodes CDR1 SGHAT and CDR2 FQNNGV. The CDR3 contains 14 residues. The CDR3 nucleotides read TGTGCCAGCAGCCGCGGGTCGAACACAGATACGCAGTATTTT. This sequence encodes CASSRGSNTDTQYF. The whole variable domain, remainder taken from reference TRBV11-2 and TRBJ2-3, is EAGVAQSPRYKIIEKRQSVAFWCNPISGHATLYWYQQILGQGPKLLIQFQNNGVVDDSQLPKDRFSAERLKGVDSTLKIQPAKLEDSAVYLCASSRGSNTDTQYFGPGTRLTVL.

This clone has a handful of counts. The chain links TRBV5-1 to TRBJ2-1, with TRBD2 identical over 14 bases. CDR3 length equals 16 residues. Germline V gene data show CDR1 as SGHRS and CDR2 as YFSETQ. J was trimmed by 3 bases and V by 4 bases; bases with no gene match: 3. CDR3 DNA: TGCGCCAGCAGCCGGGGACTAGCGGGAGACTACAATGAGCAGTTCTTC. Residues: CASSRGLAGDYNEQFF.

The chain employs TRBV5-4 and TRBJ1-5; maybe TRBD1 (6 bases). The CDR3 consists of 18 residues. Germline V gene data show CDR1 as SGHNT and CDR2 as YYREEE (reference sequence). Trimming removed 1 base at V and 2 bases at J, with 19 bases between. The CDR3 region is CASSLLVVWGLGNQPQHF. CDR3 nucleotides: TGTGCCAGCAGCTTGCTGGTGGTGTGGGGGCTCGGCAATCAGCCCCAGCATTTT.

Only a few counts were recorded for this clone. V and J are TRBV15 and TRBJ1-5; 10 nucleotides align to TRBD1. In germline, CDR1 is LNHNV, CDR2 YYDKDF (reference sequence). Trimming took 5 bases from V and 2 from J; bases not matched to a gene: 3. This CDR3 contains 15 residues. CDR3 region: CATSGQGVGNQPQHF. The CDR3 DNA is TGTGCCACCAGCGGACAGGGGGTGGGCAATCAGCCCCAGCATTTT.

CDR3 residues: CASSYSGGVGTDTQYF. DNA of the CDR3: TGTGCCAGCAGTTACTCCGGCGGGGTCGGCACAGATACGCAGTATTTT. The rearrangement joins TRBV6-5 to TRBJ2-3, with D perhaps TRBD2 (6 bases). Germline assignment: CDR1 MNHEY and CDR2 SVGAGI. This CDR3 region has 16 residues. The germline V and J ends were trimmed by 0 bases and 1 base, with 11 bases remaining between them.

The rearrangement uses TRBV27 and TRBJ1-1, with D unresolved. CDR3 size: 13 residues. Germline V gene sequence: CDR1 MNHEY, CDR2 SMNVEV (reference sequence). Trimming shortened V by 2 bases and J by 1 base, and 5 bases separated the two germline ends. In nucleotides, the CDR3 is TGTGCCAGCAGTTTAGAGAAGAACACTGAAGCTTTCTTT. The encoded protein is CASSLEKNTEAFF.

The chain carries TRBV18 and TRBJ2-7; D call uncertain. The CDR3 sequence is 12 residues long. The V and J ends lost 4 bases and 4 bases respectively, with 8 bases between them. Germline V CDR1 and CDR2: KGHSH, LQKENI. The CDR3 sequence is CASSQERYEQYF. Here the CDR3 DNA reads TGTGCCAGCTCACAGGAGCGATACGAGCAGTACTTC.

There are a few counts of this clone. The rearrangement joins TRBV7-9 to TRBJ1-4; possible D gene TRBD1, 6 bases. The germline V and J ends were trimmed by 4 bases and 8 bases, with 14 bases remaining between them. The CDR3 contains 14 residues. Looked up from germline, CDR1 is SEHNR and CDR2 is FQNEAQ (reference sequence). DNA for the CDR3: TGTGCCAGCAGCTCCCCGGGACATTGGGAAAAACTGTTTTTT. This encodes CASSSPGHWEKLFF. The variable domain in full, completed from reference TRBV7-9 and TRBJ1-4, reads DTGVSQNPRHKITKRGQNVTFRCDPISEHNRLYWYRQTLGQGPEFLTYFQNEAQLEKSRLLSDRFSAERPKGSFSTLEIQRTEQGDSAMYLCASSSPGHWEKLFFGSGTQLSVL.

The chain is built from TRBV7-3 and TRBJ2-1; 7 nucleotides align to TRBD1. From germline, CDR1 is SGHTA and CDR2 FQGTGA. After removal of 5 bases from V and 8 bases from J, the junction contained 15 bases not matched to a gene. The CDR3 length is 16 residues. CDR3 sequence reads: CASSEGAGYRVDEQFF. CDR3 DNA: TGTGCCAGCAGCGAGGGGGCGGGCTATCGGGTCGATGAGCAGTTCTTC.